These 31 T cell receptor beta chains share one sample of origin, sequenced in a study of shared clonotypes between healthy human individuals (dated by TCRdb to the early 2020s). Libraries were prepared through the immunoSEQ multiplex PCR assay. TCRdb limited this immuneACCESS table to in-frame rearrangements with V and J called. A share of clones is missing; checked studies link under half to unresolved V genes, and the rest is unexplained. Within this sample are 2 million to 2.5 million clones, with approximately 96% of them counted one time only. Around 0.13% of the sample belongs to the ten largest clones. Sequencing used naive CD4+ T cells sorted from blood. The sample's cell subset or site label, in plain terms: CD45RA+ positively selected. The receptors derive from a man aged 18 to 29 in good health.

This chain joins TRBV6-5 and TRBJ1-6, with D possibly matching TRBD1 (5 bases). Germline CDR1 MNHEY, CDR2 SVGAGI. Trimming took 8 bases from V and 8 from J, leaving 16 bases between them. The CDR3 totals 14 residues. CDR3 sequence (DNA): TGTGCCAGCTCCGTCAGGGTGGCGGATTCACCCCTCCACTTT. This translates into CASSVRVADSPLHF.

Notes on this clone: The sample contains more than one DNA sequence encoding this CDR3. The V call is TRBV6-1, the J call TRBJ1-6, with 7 bases matching TRBD1. J lost 8 bases, V lost 3 bases, and 1 base had no gene match. This CDR3 has 13 residues. Per germline, CDR1 MNHNS and CDR2 SASEGT. CDR3: CASSETGYSPLHF. As DNA, the CDR3 is TGTGCCAGCAGTGAGACAGGGTATTCACCCCTCCACTTT.

The gene calls are TRBV10-3 and TRBJ2-1; 11 bases fit TRBD2. This CDR3 comprises 15 residues. The germline CDR1 and CDR2 sequences are ENHRY and SYGVKD. Trimming cost V 7 bases and J 1 base; bases outside gene matches: 3. CDR3 loop: CAITASGGSYNEQFF. In DNA, the CDR3 is TGTGCCATCACGGCTAGCGGGGGGTCCTACAATGAGCAGTTCTTC.

This sequence joins TRBV10-3 and TRBJ1-4, with no clear D. The CDR3 runs 14 residues. CDR1 is ENHRY, CDR2 SYGVKD, per germline. V dropped 7 bases and J dropped 0 bases, with 9 bases sitting between them. CDR3 sequence (DNA): TGTGCCATCACCGCGGACCCAACTAATGAAAAACTGTTTTTT. Protein product: CAITADPTNEKLFF.

This chain uses TRBV11-1 with TRBJ1-3; no definite D call. Germline V CDR1 and CDR2: SGHAT, FQDESV (reference sequence). Deletions cut 4 bases from V and 2 bases from J, with 18 bases between. This CDR3 is 17 amino acids long. The chain's CDR3 is CASSSDGGSVAGNTIYF. CDR3 DNA sequence: TGTGCCAGCAGCTCGGACGGAGGGAGTGTGGCTGGAAACACCATATATTTT.

To note about this clone: This specimen includes other DNA sequences encoding the same CDR3. This chain connects TRBV5-4 to TRBJ1-4; 7 positions agree with TRBD1. The V and J ends lost 1 base and 7 bases, in that order; junction bases with no gene match: 4. The CDR3 totals 14 residues. The germline gives CDR1 SGHNT, CDR2 YYREEE (reference sequence). The CDR3 DNA sequence: TGTGCCAGCAGCTTGAGGGGGCCAGGTGAAAAACTGTTTTTT. Amino acids: CASSLRGPGEKLFF.

CDR3 DNA: TGTGCCAGCAGCAGGAGTGGGACTAATGAAAAACTGTTTTTT. Its translation is CASSRSGTNEKLFF. This rearrangement joins TRBV7-9 to TRBJ1-4; no definite D call. V lost 5 bases to trimming and J lost 2 bases, with 9 bases between them. Germline CDR1 reads SEHNR; CDR2 reads FQNEAQ (reference sequence). The CDR3 is 14 amino acids.

J is TRBJ1-4 and V is TRBV5-1, with D perhaps TRBD1 (5 bases). Germline-derived CDR1 and CDR2 are SGHRS and YFSETQ. The CDR3 extends over 16 amino acids. V lost 5 bases and J lost 0, with 14 bases in between. CDR3 in amino acids: CASRLTGDPTNEKLFF. CDR3 nucleotides: TGCGCCAGCAGACTCACGGGGGACCCAACTAATGAAAAACTGTTTTTT.

The count of this clone is one. This chain connects TRBV30 to TRBJ2-2, with D hard to call. CDR1 GTSNPN and CDR2 SVGIG come from the germline V gene (reference sequence). V was clipped by 0 bases and J by 2 bases, with 7 bases between them. This CDR3 has 14 residues. The CDR3 sequence is CAWSVMRNTGELFF. The CDR3 nucleotides are TGTGCCTGGAGTGTCATGCGCAACACCGGGGAGCTGTTTTTT. Filled out from reference TRBV30 and TRBJ2-2, the complete variable domain reads SQTIHQWPATLVQPVGSPLSLECTVEGTSNPNLYWYRQAAGRGLQLLFYSVGIGQISSEVPQNLSASRPQDRQFILSSKKLLLSDSGFYLCAWSVMRNTGELFFGEGSRLTVL.

The chain employs TRBV27 and TRBJ2-7; a possible D gene is TRBD1 (6 bases). CDR1 is MNHEY and CDR2 is SMNVEV in the germline V gene (reference sequence). The V end lost 5 bases, the J end lost 4 bases, and 15 bases lay between the germline ends. CDR3 length: 14 amino acids. The DNA of the CDR3 is TGTGCCAGCAGTCAAACCGCAGGGGTGTACGAGCAGTACTTC. This codes for CASSQTAGVYEQYF.

The chain joins TRBV28 to TRBJ1-2, with 8 bases lining up with TRBD1. The length of the CDR3 is 17 residues. Per germline, CDR1 MDHEN and CDR2 SYDVKM. The V gene end was trimmed by 6 bases and the J gene end by 3 bases; junction bases not matched to a gene: 15. CDR3 sequence: CASSPPPPRGRDYGYTF. The CDR3 DNA follows: TGTGCCAGCAGCCCCCCTCCCCCCAGGGGGCGCGACTATGGCTACACCTTC.

The genes are TRBV7-6 and TRBJ2-3; 7 nucleotides align to TRBD2. CDR3 length: 16 residues. From germline, CDR1 is SGHVS and CDR2 FNYEAQ. Trimming cost V 4 bases and J 1 base; bases outside gene matches: 8. The CDR3 coding sequence is TGTGCCAGCAGCTCCCATGTTGGGGGGGGCACAGATACGCAGTATTTT. This translates into CASSSHVGGGTDTQYF.

The count of this clone is one. CDR3 protein: CASSQNRFDSQGGYTF. CDR3 coding DNA: TGTGCCAGCAGCCAAAATAGATTTGACAGTCAGGGTGGCTACACCTTC. The V call is TRBV14, the J call TRBJ1-2, with D perhaps matching TRBD1 (5 bases). Germline assignment: CDR1 SGHDN and CDR2 FVKESK. Trimming removed 2 bases from V and 7 bases from J, with 20 bases in between. This CDR3 is 16 amino acids long.

The chain joins TRBV7-2 to TRBJ2-1; 10 nucleotides agree with TRBD2. This CDR3 is built from 16 residues. In germline, CDR1 is SGHTA, CDR2 FQGNSA. The J segment lost 8 bases and the V segment lost 5 bases, leaving 12 bases of the junction unmatched. The CDR3 sequence is CASSPRGGLALYEQFF. CDR3 nucleotides: TGTGCCAGCAGCCCCAGGGGGGGACTAGCGTTGTATGAGCAGTTCTTC.

The chain joins TRBV11-2 to TRBJ2-5; TRBD2 agrees at 12 bases. This CDR3 comprises 18 residues. V lost 0 bases, J lost 1 base, and 6 bases stayed unmatched. CDR1 is SGHAT, CDR2 FQNNGV, per germline. The CDR3 region is CASSLDWTSGMGQETQYF. The DNA for the CDR3 is TGTGCCAGCAGCTTAGACTGGACTAGCGGGATGGGCCAAGAGACCCAGTACTTC.

The V call is TRBV7-2, the J call TRBJ1-6; possible D gene TRBD1, 5 bases. The CDR3 is made up of 17 amino acids. Trimming took 1 base from V and 3 from J, leaving 13 bases between them. In germline, CDR1 is SGHTA, CDR2 FQGNSA. The CDR3 here is CASSLDWTRFYNSPLHF. Here the CDR3 DNA reads TGTGCCAGCAGCTTAGACTGGACACGGTTCTATAATTCACCCCTCCACTTT.

The rearrangement joins TRBV5-6 to TRBJ1-6; TRBD1 aligns across 7 bases. CDR3 length: 15 amino acids. With 4 bases clipped from V and 10 bases from J, the junction kept 11 bases outside the gene matches. In germline, CDR1 is SGHDT, CDR2 YYEEEE. The DNA for the CDR3 is TGTGCCAGCAGCCGTCGTATGGGACAGACGTCACCCCTCCACTTT. This encodes CASSRRMGQTSPLHF.

The chain employs TRBV5-1 and TRBJ2-4; the match to TRBD1 covers 10 bases. The CDR3 has 14 amino acids. Germline V lookup: CDR1 SGHRS, CDR2 YFSETQ. The V and J ends lost 4 bases and 6 bases, in that order; junction bases with no gene match: 4. CDR3 sequence (DNA): TGCGCCAGCAGCCACGGACAGGGGGGAAACATTCAGTACTTC. Translated, it gives CASSHGQGGNIQYF.

This chain links TRBV2 with TRBJ2-2, with 16 positions matching TRBD2. Germline CDR1 is SNHLY and CDR2 is FYNNEI. The CDR3 length is 16 residues. Trimming took 4 bases from V and 5 from J; bases not matched to a gene: 1. CDR3 nucleotide sequence: TGTGCCAGCAGTGGGGGACTAGCGGGAGGGACCGGGGAGCTGTTTTTT. Translating it yields CASSGGLAGGTGELFF.

The J gene is TRBJ1-5, the V gene TRBV10-3; perhaps TRBD1 as D (5 bases). The CDR3 covers 14 residues. Trimming left V 10 bases short and J 4 bases short, with 17 bases between. The germline V gene has CDR1 ENHRY and CDR2 SYGVKD. CDR3 loop: CATSDGGLNQPQHF. In DNA, the CDR3 is TGTGCCACCTCGGACGGGGGGTTAAATCAGCCCCAGCATTTT.

V gene TRBV18 combines with J gene TRBJ1-2, with 7 bases that match TRBD1. V was clipped by 3 bases and J by 0 bases; unmatched bases: 4. This CDR3 spans 15 amino acids. Per germline, CDR1 KGHSH and CDR2 LQKENI. The chain's CDR3 is CASSPRGPTNYGYTF. CDR3 nucleotide sequence: TGTGCCAGCTCACCTAGGGGGCCCACTAACTATGGCTACACCTTC.

The chain carries TRBV5-4 and TRBJ1-1; the D gene is possibly TRBD1 (5 bases). Germline V gene data show CDR1 as SGHNT and CDR2 as YYREEE (reference sequence). The CDR3 covers 12 residues. Trimming took 9 bases from V and 1 from J, leaving 10 bases between them. The CDR3 nucleotides are TGTGCCACCCGAAGGGGGAACACTGAAGCTTTCTTT. This sequence encodes CATRRGNTEAFF.

Comments on this clone: Other DNA sequences in this sample translate to the same CDR3. The chain uses TRBV4-3 and TRBJ2-2; 13 bases are a match to TRBD2. There are 16 residues in the CDR3. V shed 1 base, J shed 5 bases, and the junction held 1 base outside the gene matches. Per germline, CDR1 LGHNA and CDR2 YSLEER. DNA for the CDR3: TGCGCCAGCAGCCAAGGACTAGCGGGAGGTACCGGGGAGCTGTTTTTT. Amino acid sequence: CASSQGLAGGTGELFF.

This rearrangement joins TRBV10-3 to TRBJ2-1; no definite D call. V was pared by 10 bases and J by 1 base, with 5 bases between. CDR3 length: 11 residues. Germline values: CDR1 ENHRY, CDR2 SYGVKD. The CDR3 protein is CATESYNEQFF. In DNA form, the CDR3 reads TGTGCCACCGAATCCTACAATGAGCAGTTCTTC.

This clone was counted only a few times. The gene calls are TRBV6-6 and TRBJ1-3, with a weak D call TRBD1 (5 bases). The CDR3 is made up of 13 amino acids. Germline CDR1 and CDR2: MNHNY and SVGAGI (reference sequence). Trimming removed 6 bases at V and 4 bases at J, with 10 bases between. CDR3 in amino acids: CASRWGEGNTIYF. CDR3 nucleotides: TGTGCCAGCAGATGGGGGGAGGGAAACACCATATATTTT.

This clone was counted once. V usage is TRBV5-4 and J usage is TRBJ2-5, with 10 bases lining up with TRBD2. Per germline, CDR1 SGHNT and CDR2 YYREEE (reference sequence). This CDR3 is built from 16 residues. V was pared by 0 bases and J by 4 bases, with 6 bases of the junction left unmatched. The CDR3 DNA reads TGTGCCAGCAGCTTGGAGGCTAGCGGGAGAAGAGAGACCCAGTACTTC. The encoded protein is CASSLEASGRRETQYF.

Of note for this clone: The same CDR3 is also encoded by other DNA sequences in this sample. The V call is TRBV5-1, the J call TRBJ2-6; D possibly uses TRBD1 or TRBD2 (5 bases each). Trimming stripped 0 bases from V and 4 bases from J, with 8 bases between. Looked up from germline, CDR1 is SGHRS and CDR2 is YFSETQ. The CDR3 contains 15 residues. The CDR3 DNA is TGCGCCAGCAGCTTGGAGGGGACCGGGGCCAACGTCCTGACTTTC. Translated: CASSLEGTGANVLTF.

The chain carries TRBV6-6 and TRBJ2-7; 7 nucleotides line up with TRBD1. V lost 2 bases and J lost 2; bases outside the gene matches: 3. In germline, CDR1 is MNHNY, CDR2 SVGAGI (reference sequence). CDR3 length equals 14 residues. Here the CDR3 reads CASSYRQGAYEQYF. CDR3 bases: TGTGCCAGCAGTTACAGGCAGGGGGCCTACGAGCAGTACTTC.

This clone was detected once. The V gene is TRBV27, the J gene TRBJ1-6, with D possibly TRBD1 on 5 matching bases. CDR1 MNHEY and CDR2 SMNVEV come from the germline V gene (reference sequence). CDR3 size: 19 residues. The V end was cut by 6 bases, the J end by 0 bases, with 21 bases between. The CDR3 spells CASSPRVSGNRSYNSPLHF. CDR3 coding DNA: TGTGCCAGCAGCCCCAGGGTGTCAGGCAACCGCTCCTATAATTCACCCCTCCACTTT.

The chain couples TRBV27 to TRBJ2-2; possible D gene TRBD2, 7 bases. With 1 base removed from V and 4 bases from J, the gap between germline ends came to 10 bases. In germline, CDR1 is MNHEY, CDR2 SMNVEV (reference sequence). This CDR3 is 15 amino acids long. This CDR3 is CASSLWGGVTGELFF. CDR3 DNA sequence: TGTGCCAGCAGTTTATGGGGGGGCGTCACCGGGGAGCTGTTTTTT.

V gene TRBV30 combines with J gene TRBJ1-1; D remains unclear. V was pared by 3 bases and J by 7 bases, with 18 bases between. CDR1 is GTSNPN, CDR2 SVGIG, per germline (reference sequence). The CDR3 contains 14 residues. CDR3 DNA: TGTGCCTGGAGGGCCAGGTCGAGCAATGGTGAAGCTTTCTTT. It yields the protein CAWRARSSNGEAFF.